Listed below are T cell receptor beta chains from one sample, sequenced in a study of Ad26.COV2.S vaccination and SARS-CoV-2 variants. Generated by immunoSEQ multiplex PCR, the TCRdb table keeps only in-frame clones and is missing some. The table lists 380,000 or so clones, approximately 86% of them singletons, with about 10% in the top ten. The sequencing here drew on peripheral blood, taken in a trial of Ad26.COV2.S vaccine versus placebo. Every receptor here comes from a person between 18 and 65 years old who received the Ad26.COV2.S COVID-19 vaccine or a placebo. The CDR3 runs from the conserved cysteine through the conserved F or W. The D gene is left open where the match is weak. Clone size is stated in some rows and not others, as once, few, many or a class when expanded.

V gene: TRBV30
J gene: TRBJ1-4
clone size: once
D gene: -
CDR3 protein: CAWTQSTNEKLFF
CDR3 DNA: TGTGCCTGGACTCAATCTACTAATGAAAAACTGTTTTTT

V gene: TRBV5-6
J gene: TRBJ1-3
clone size: -
D gene: -
CDR3 protein: CASSLGHDSGNTIYF
CDR3 DNA: TGTGCCAGCAGCTTAGGTCATGACTCTGGAAACACCATATATTTT

V gene: TRBV19
J gene: TRBJ2-5
clone size: -
D gene: -
CDR3 protein: CASSPVPQETQYF
CDR3 DNA: TGTGCCAGTAGCCCCGTGCCCCAAGAGACCCAGTACTTC

V gene: TRBV7-3
J gene: TRBJ2-1
clone size: -
D gene: -
CDR3 protein: CASSRGPRDEQFF
CDR3 DNA: TGTGCCAGCAGCCGGGGGCCCCGCGATGAGCAGTTCTTC

V gene: TRBV6-5
J gene: TRBJ1-5
clone size: once
D gene: TRBD1
CDR3 protein: CASSSTGDQPQHF
CDR3 DNA: TGTGCCAGCAGTTCCACAGGGGATCAGCCCCAGCATTTT

V gene: TRBV6-2/TRBV6-3
J gene: TRBJ1-2
clone size: once
D gene: TRBD1
CDR3 protein: CASIPGQGVGGYTF
CDR3 DNA: TGTGCCAGCATCCCCGGACAGGGGGTCGGTGGCTACACCTTC

V gene: TRBV4-2
J gene: TRBJ2-5
clone size: once
D gene: -
CDR3 protein: CASSQWTTAETQYF
CDR3 DNA: TGTGCCAGCAGCCAGTGGACTACTGCGGAGACCCAGTACTTC

V gene: TRBV6-1
J gene: TRBJ2-4
clone size: once
D gene: TRBD1
CDR3 protein: CASSEWGQGTGKNIQYF
CDR3 DNA: TGTGCCAGCAGTGAATGGGGACAGGGGACGGGCAAAAACATTCAGTACTTC

V gene: TRBV6-2/TRBV6-3
J gene: TRBJ1-1
clone size: -
D gene: -
CDR3 protein: CASSQGFEAFF
CDR3 DNA: TGTGCCAGCAGTCAGGGATTTGAAGCTTTCTTT

V gene: TRBV7-2
J gene: TRBJ1-5
clone size: -
D gene: -
CDR3 protein: CASSSRVFQPQHF
CDR3 DNA: TGTGCCAGCAGCTCGCGGGTGTTTCAGCCCCAGCATTTT

V gene: TRBV5-1
J gene: TRBJ2-6
clone size: -
D gene: -
CDR3 protein: CASSFDGQFASGANVLTF
CDR3 DNA: TGCGCCAGCAGCTTCGATGGACAGTTCGCCTCTGGGGCCAACGTCCTGACTTTC

V gene: TRBV28
J gene: TRBJ2-7
clone size: few
D gene: -
CDR3 protein: CASSLNYLEQYF
CDR3 DNA: TGTGCCAGCAGTTTAAACTACCTTGAGCAGTACTTC

V gene: TRBV6-5
J gene: TRBJ1-5
clone size: -
D gene: -
CDR3 protein: CASKRGDQPQHF
CDR3 DNA: TGTGCCAGCAAAAGGGGCGATCAGCCCCAGCATTTT

V gene: TRBV5-4
J gene: TRBJ2-3
clone size: -
D gene: TRBD2
CDR3 protein: CASSYGLAGPTDTQYF
CDR3 DNA: TGTGCCAGCAGCTACGGACTAGCGGGACCCACAGATACGCAGTATTTT

V gene: TRBV4-3
J gene: TRBJ1-2
clone size: -
D gene: -
CDR3 protein: CASSPRVWDPYTF
CDR3 DNA: TGCGCCAGCAGCCCAAGGGTTTGGGACCCCTACACCTTC

V gene: TRBV7-9
J gene: TRBJ1-3
clone size: -
D gene: -
CDR3 protein: CASSLAMGSGNTIYF
CDR3 DNA: TGTGCCAGCAGCTTAGCGATGGGATCTGGAAACACCATATATTTT

V gene: TRBV7-9
J gene: TRBJ1-6
clone size: once
D gene: TRBD1
CDR3 protein: CASSDRDRDSSPLHF
CDR3 DNA: TGTGCCAGCAGCGACCGGGACAGGGACTCTTCACCCCTCCACTTT

V gene: TRBV4-1
J gene: TRBJ1-3
clone size: -
D gene: TRBD1
CDR3 protein: CASSQNGEAAGGPGNTIYF
CDR3 DNA: TGCGCCAGCAGCCAAAACGGTGAAGCAGCAGGGGGCCCTGGAAACACCATATATTTT

V gene: TRBV3-1/TRBV3-2
J gene: TRBJ2-1
clone size: few
D gene: -
CDR3 protein: CASSQDLGKASPTSYNEQFF
CDR3 DNA: TGTGCCAGCAGCCAAGATCTGGGTAAGGCTTCCCCAACCTCCTACAATGAGCAGTTCTTC

V gene: TRBV24-1
J gene: TRBJ2-1
clone size: -
D gene: TRBD2
CDR3 protein: CATSDLPLAGGHDEQFF
CDR3 DNA: TGTGCCACCAGTGATTTGCCCCTAGCGGGGGGGCATGATGAGCAGTTCTTC

V gene: TRBV2
J gene: TRBJ2-7
clone size: -
D gene: -
CDR3 protein: CASSWTYYNYEQYF
CDR3 DNA: TGTGCCAGCAGTTGGACCTATTACAACTACGAGCAGTACTTC

V gene: TRBV3-1/TRBV3-2
J gene: TRBJ2-1
clone size: -
D gene: -
CDR3 protein: CASSQDPREWGEQFF
CDR3 DNA: TGTGCCAGCAGCCAAGATCCCCGGGAGTGGGGGGAGCAGTTCTTC

V gene: TRBV4-3
J gene: TRBJ1-4
clone size: -
D gene: -
CDR3 protein: CASSQLYPAYEKLFF
CDR3 DNA: TGCGCCAGCAGCCAATTGTACCCGGCCTATGAAAAACTGTTTTTT

V gene: TRBV23-1
J gene: TRBJ1-2
clone size: -
D gene: -
CDR3 protein: CANPGLKENGYTF
CDR3 DNA: TGCGCCAACCCGGGCCTAAAGGAGAATGGCTACACCTTC

V gene: TRBV5-6
J gene: TRBJ1-2
clone size: -
D gene: -
CDR3 protein: CASSFSYGYTF
CDR3 DNA: TGTGCCAGCAGCTTCTCATATGGCTACACCTTC

V gene: TRBV14
J gene: TRBJ2-1
clone size: -
D gene: TRBD2
CDR3 protein: CASSQHTGTSGPISYNEQFF
CDR3 DNA: TGTGCCAGCAGCCAACATACCGGGACTAGCGGGCCTATTTCCTACAATGAGCAGTTCTTC

V gene: TRBV5-3
J gene: TRBJ1-5
clone size: -
D gene: -
CDR3 protein: CARSFEQFNQPQHF
CDR3 DNA: TGTGCCAGAAGCTTTGAACAGTTCAATCAGCCCCAGCATTTT

V gene: TRBV6-2/TRBV6-3
J gene: TRBJ2-1
clone size: few
D gene: -
CDR3 protein: CASSYPPRLGPNEQFF
CDR3 DNA: TGTGCCAGCAGTTATCCACCAAGACTAGGCCCCAATGAGCAGTTCTTC

V gene: TRBV5-5
J gene: TRBJ2-3
clone size: once
D gene: -
CDR3 protein: CASTVTGVGTDTQYF
CDR3 DNA: TGTGCCAGCACCGTTACGGGGGTCGGCACAGATACGCAGTATTTT

V gene: TRBV4-3
J gene: TRBJ1-1
clone size: -
D gene: -
CDR3 protein: CASSQDLSTEAFF
CDR3 DNA: TGCGCCAGCAGCCAAGATCTGAGCACTGAAGCTTTCTTT

V gene: TRBV10-3
J gene: TRBJ2-3
clone size: -
D gene: TRBD2
CDR3 protein: CAIGAASGGATQYF
CDR3 DNA: TGTGCCATCGGGGCGGCCAGCGGGGGGGCCACGCAGTATTTT

V gene: TRBV7-8
J gene: TRBJ2-7
clone size: -
D gene: TRBD1
CDR3 protein: CASSAPRTGGNEQYF
CDR3 DNA: TGTGCCAGCAGCGCACCTCGAACAGGGGGCAACGAGCAGTACTTC

V gene: TRBV15
J gene: TRBJ2-7
clone size: -
D gene: -
CDR3 protein: CATSRGEVNYPSYEQYF
CDR3 DNA: TGTGCCACCAGCAGAGGGGAGGTAAATTACCCTTCCTACGAGCAGTACTTC

V gene: TRBV18
J gene: TRBJ2-3
clone size: -
D gene: -
CDR3 protein: CASSPKLSAQYF
CDR3 DNA: TGTGCCAGCTCACCGAAGCTGTCTGCGCAGTATTTT

V gene: TRBV7-8
J gene: TRBJ2-5
clone size: -
D gene: -
CDR3 protein: CASSLGGAGPLRETQYF
CDR3 DNA: TGTGCCAGCAGCTTAGGGGGCGCAGGTCCGTTAAGGGAGACCCAGTACTTC

V gene: TRBV5-1
J gene: TRBJ1-1
clone size: -
D gene: -
CDR3 protein: CASSLPTGSRTEAFF
CDR3 DNA: TGCGCCAGCAGCTTACCAACGGGGTCGAGGACTGAAGCTTTCTTT

V gene: TRBV5-1
J gene: TRBJ2-1
clone size: -
D gene: TRBD2
CDR3 protein: CASSLVAGGPDEQFF
CDR3 DNA: TGCGCCAGCAGCTTGGTCGCGGGAGGGCCTGATGAGCAGTTCTTC

V gene: TRBV5-6
J gene: TRBJ2-5
clone size: -
D gene: -
CDR3 protein: CASSRLDPKGETQYF
CDR3 DNA: TGTGCCAGCAGCCGGCTGGATCCCAAGGGCGAGACCCAGTACTTC

V gene: TRBV2
J gene: TRBJ2-7
clone size: -
D gene: -
CDR3 protein: CASNEDYSYEQYF
CDR3 DNA: TGTGCCAGCAATGAGGACTATTCCTACGAGCAGTACTTC

V gene: TRBV6-5
J gene: TRBJ2-1
clone size: -
D gene: -
CDR3 protein: CASSSPGVGSAEQFF
CDR3 DNA: TGTGCCAGCAGTTCCCCCGGCGTAGGATCCGCCGAGCAGTTCTTC

V gene: TRBV28
J gene: TRBJ1-6
clone size: -
D gene: TRBD1
CDR3 protein: CASSSFAGTGGNSPLHF
CDR3 DNA: TGTGCCAGCAGTTCGTTTGCCGGGACAGGGGGTAATTCACCCCTCCACTTT

V gene: TRBV7-2
J gene: TRBJ2-2
clone size: -
D gene: -
CDR3 protein: CASRRGNKNTGELFF
CDR3 DNA: TGTGCCAGCCGCAGGGGCAACAAGAACACCGGGGAGCTGTTTTTT

V gene: TRBV7-3
J gene: TRBJ2-1
clone size: -
D gene: -
CDR3 protein: CASSFHSSYNEQFF
CDR3 DNA: TGTGCCAGCAGCTTTCATAGCTCCTACAATGAGCAGTTCTTC